This T cell receptor (beta chain) derives from a study of cytomegalovirus exposure and HLA in healthy donors. Overall study findings and caveats: Investigators reported 150 to 200 TCR beta chains as tied to cytomegalovirus.

V lost 4 bases and J lost 9, with 13 bases in between. Germline values: CDR1 LNHDA, CDR2 SQIVND (reference sequence). The CDR3 is made up of 14 amino acids. Profiling relied on immunoSEQ multiplex PCR, and the TCRdb table lists in-frame clones only, not all of them. The table has roughly 310,000 clones, roughly 86% seen once; the top ten hold around 1%. Comments on this clone: What it recognizes is unknown.

The sequence was obtained from a man under 40 in good health and CMV-seronegative. The chain is built from TRBV19 and TRBJ1-6; a possible D gene is TRBD1 (5 bases). Sequencing was performed on PBMCs. The CDR3 here is CASSTRAGLSPLHF. CDR3 bases: TGTGCCAGTAGTACCCGTGCGGGGCTTTCACCCCTCCACTTT.